The clone carrying this TCR beta chain has only a few counts. The source of the sample is a study of patients and donors after allogeneic stem cell transplantation. CDR1 and CDR2 from the germline V gene are SGDLS and YYNGEE. This CDR3 comprises 13 residues. The V gene lost 4 bases and the J gene lost 7 bases, with 12 bases spanning the gap. A single record per CDR3 protein comes from TCRdb applying MiXCR to the RT-PCR reads. The table records about 960,000 distinct CDR3 sequences, about a sixth of them present only once. Sequenced input: blood, either unsorted or a sorted T cell fraction (not recorded which). This clonotype was obtained from a human donor who was either an allogeneic HSCT recipient or a stem cell or donor lymphocyte infusion donor (not recorded which). It is not recorded whose cells these are; they may come from a transplant donor. The chain recombines TRBV9 with TRBJ2-1, with D hard to call. The CDR3 protein is CASSLQDGNEQFF. CDR3 DNA sequence: TGTGCCAGCAGCCTCCAGGACGGTAATGAGCAGTTCTTC.